Described below is a single T cell receptor beta chain sequence and its context. In germline, CDR1 is MNHEY, CDR2 SVGEGT. This CDR3 has 16 residues. V gave up 2 bases and J gave up 1 base, with 14 bases separating them. The sample comes from a study of control samples from healthy donors and cancer patients. TCRdb keeps only in-frame clones here, not all; method: immunoSEQ multiplex PCR. Its table lists some 180,000 clones. The sequence was collected from a woman younger than 45 in good health. The chain uses TRBV6-2 or TRBV6-3 and TRBJ1-1, with a weak D call TRBD1 (6 bases). Sequenced material: blood. The CDR3 DNA is TGTGCCAGCAGTTACGGAGCCGGGACACCGAACACTGAAGCTTTCTTT. It translates to CASSYGAGTPNTEAFF.